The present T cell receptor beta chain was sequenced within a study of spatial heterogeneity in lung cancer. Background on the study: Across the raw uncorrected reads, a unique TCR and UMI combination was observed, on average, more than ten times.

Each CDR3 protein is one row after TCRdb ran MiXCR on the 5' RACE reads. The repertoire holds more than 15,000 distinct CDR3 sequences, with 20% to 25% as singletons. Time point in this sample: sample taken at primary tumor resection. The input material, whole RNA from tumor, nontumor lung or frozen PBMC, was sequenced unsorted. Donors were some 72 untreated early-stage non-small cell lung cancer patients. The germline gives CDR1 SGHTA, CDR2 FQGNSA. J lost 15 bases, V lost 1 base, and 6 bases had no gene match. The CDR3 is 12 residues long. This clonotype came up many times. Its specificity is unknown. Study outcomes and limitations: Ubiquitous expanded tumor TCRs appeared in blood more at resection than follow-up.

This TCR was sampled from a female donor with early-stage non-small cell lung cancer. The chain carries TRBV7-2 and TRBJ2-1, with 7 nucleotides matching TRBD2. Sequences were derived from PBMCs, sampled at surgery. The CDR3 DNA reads TGTGCCAGCAGCTTAGGGTGGGAGGGGTCGTTCTTC. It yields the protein CASSLGWEGSFF.